What follows are 16 T cell receptor beta chains derived from one specimen sequenced in a study of a mutant IDH1 vaccine in newly diagnosed glioma. Time point specified: baseline, week 1 (first vaccination visit). The treatment is: pre-vaccination baseline after standard-of-care therapy. The data were produced by immunoSEQ multiplex PCR, yet TCRdb's version contains in-frame clones alone and is incomplete. The sample records about 21,000 clones, approximately 85% being singletons. Source: PBMCs, taken from a glioma patient treated with radiotherapy, temozolomide or both. Every receptor here comes from a man in his forties with glioma.

The chain couples TRBV29-1 to TRBJ2-5; 9 bases are a match to TRBD1. Germline CDR1 SQVTM, CDR2 ANQGSEA. This CDR3 comprises 14 residues. V gave up 1 base and J gave up 5 bases; unmatched junction bases: 5. CDR3 nucleotides: TGCAGCGTTGAAGTCACAGGGGGCAGCGAGACCCAGTACTTC. This translates into CSVEVTGGSETQYF.

By share of the sample, this clone is medium-sized (0.01 to 0.1%). This sequence joins TRBV7-9 and TRBJ2-6; possible D gene TRBD2, 7 bases. Germline V lookup: CDR1 SEHNR, CDR2 FQNEAQ (reference sequence). Trimming cost V 6 bases and J 2 bases, with 17 bases left between them. The CDR3 extends over 17 amino acids. The CDR3 sequence is CASSLPRGRTGANVLTF. The CDR3 coding sequence is TGTGCCAGCAGTTTGCCGCGGGGGCGCACTGGGGCCAACGTCCTGACTTTC.

The gene calls are TRBV19 and TRBJ2-2; a weak D match, TRBD1 (6 bases). V lost 4 bases and J 6 bases, leaving 12 bases between the germline ends. CDR1 and CDR2 (germline): LNHDA, SQIVND (reference sequence). The CDR3 runs to 14 residues. The CDR3 spells CASSTTGWAGELFF. The DNA of the CDR3 is TGTGCCAGTAGTACTACAGGGTGGGCCGGGGAGCTGTTTTTT.

This chain links TRBV4-2 with TRBJ2-7, with D possibly being TRBD2 (6 bases). In germline, CDR1 is LGHNA, CDR2 YNFKEQ. This CDR3 has 17 amino acids. V gave up 0 bases and J gave up 0 bases, with 15 bases separating them. The CDR3 spells CASSQDPPSESSYEQYF. CDR3 coding DNA: TGTGCCAGCAGCCAAGATCCGCCTAGCGAAAGCTCCTACGAGCAGTACTTC.

This rearrangement joins TRBV2 to TRBJ1-5; no clear D gene. The V gene's germline CDR1 is SNHLY and CDR2 FYNNEI. The CDR3 is 15 residues long. V lost 6 bases, J lost 0 bases, and 12 bases lay in between. Written as DNA, the CDR3 is TGTGCCAGCAGGACGGACGGGTATAGCAATCAGCCCCAGCATTTT. Translated: CASRTDGYSNQPQHF.

The chain employs TRBV29-1 and TRBJ1-5, with D perhaps TRBD1 (5 bases). In germline, CDR1 is SQVTM, CDR2 ANQGSEA. The CDR3 extends over 14 amino acids. Trimming removed 4 bases at V and 4 bases at J, with 14 bases between. The CDR3 is CSVVESGRNQPQHF. Here the CDR3 DNA reads TGCAGCGTTGTTGAGTCAGGGCGGAATCAGCCCCAGCATTTT.

The CDR3: CASSFQGAPSGANVLTF. CDR3 sequence (DNA): TGTGCCAGCAGTTTTCAGGGGGCGCCTTCTGGGGCCAACGTCCTGACTTTC. This chain connects TRBV28 to TRBJ2-6, with 8 nucleotides matching TRBD1. Trimming at V came to 3 bases and at J to 1 base, leaving 5 bases not matched to a gene. Looked up from germline, CDR1 is MDHEN and CDR2 is SYDVKM. This CDR3 contains 17 residues. The whole variable domain, filled in from reference TRBV28 and TRBJ2-6, reads DVKVTQSSRYLVKRTGEKVFLECVQDMDHENMFWYRQDPGLGLRLIYFSYDVKMKEKGDIPEGYSVSREKKERFSLILESASTNQTSMYLCASSFQGAPSGANVLTFGAGSRLTVL.

This clone appeared once. The chain couples TRBV27 to TRBJ2-2; possible D gene TRBD2, 7 bases. Germline V gene data show CDR1 as MNHEY and CDR2 as SMNVEV (reference sequence). Deletions cut 3 bases from V and 1 base from J, with 12 bases between. CDR3 length: 16 amino acids. CDR3 residues: CASSFWGGRNTGELFF. CDR3 bases: TGTGCCAGCAGTTTCTGGGGGGGGCGGAACACCGGGGAGCTGTTTTTT.

The chain couples TRBV4-3 to TRBJ1-1; TRBD1 is a possible D gene (5 bases). V was cut by 3 bases and J by 8 bases, with 13 bases left in between. Germline values: CDR1 LGHNA, CDR2 YSLEER. The CDR3 extends over 13 amino acids. This chain's CDR3 is CASSQDAGGEAFF. The DNA of the CDR3 is TGCGCCAGCAGCCAGGATGCCGGGGGAGAAGCTTTCTTT.

The rearrangement joins TRBV10-3 to TRBJ2-7; 8 bases line up with TRBD2. The CDR3 runs 15 residues. Germline lookup yields CDR1 ENHRY and CDR2 SYGVKD. J was trimmed by 7 bases and V by 6 bases; bases with no gene match: 14. The CDR3 spells CAIRPAGGDNWEQYF. The CDR3 DNA is TGTGCCATCAGGCCCGCGGGGGGCGACAACTGGGAGCAGTACTTC.

The chain couples TRBV18 to TRBJ1-1, with a tentative D call TRBD1 (5 bases). This CDR3 has 16 amino acids. With 3 bases removed from V and 1 base from J, the gap between germline ends came to 15 bases. Per germline, CDR1 KGHSH and CDR2 LQKENI. The CDR3 sequence is CASSPGIVRENTEAFF. DNA of the CDR3: TGTGCCAGCTCACCGGGGATAGTCAGGGAGAACACTGAAGCTTTCTTT. Complete variable domain (other parts from reference TRBV18 and TRBJ1-1): NAGVMQNPRHLVRRRGQEARLRCSPMKGHSHVYWYRQLPEEGLKFMVYLQKENIIDESGMPKERFSAEFPKEGPSILRIQQVVRGDSAAYFCASSPGIVRENTEAFFGQGTRLTVV.

The table lists this clone with a count of one. This chain connects TRBV5-6 to TRBJ1-1, with D tentatively TRBD1 (6 bases). The CDR3 is made up of 15 amino acids. Trimming took off 4 bases at V and 0 bases at J, with 13 bases between the two ends. Germline V CDR1 and CDR2: SGHDT, YYEEEE. CDR3 bases: TGTGCCAGCAGCGGATACAGGGTTATGAACACTGAAGCTTTCTTT. This gives the protein CASSGYRVMNTEAFF.

The V call is TRBV6-5, the J call TRBJ2-5; 9 bases map to TRBD2. The V and J ends lost 8 bases and 4 bases, in that order; junction bases with no gene match: 2. The germline V gene encodes CDR1 MNHEY and CDR2 SVGAGI. The CDR3 totals 12 residues. The CDR3 region is CASGGRGETQYF. The CDR3 DNA is TGTGCCAGCGGCGGGAGGGGAGAGACCCAGTACTTC.

The V call is TRBV7-2, the J call TRBJ2-3, with unresolved D. The germline V gene has CDR1 SGHTA and CDR2 FQGNSA. This CDR3 is built from 12 residues. V lost 1 base to trimming and J lost 11 bases, with 10 bases between them. The CDR3 nucleotides are TGTGCCAGCAGCTTAGTGCTAACTCAGCAGTATTTT. Amino acids: CASSLVLTQQYF.

The chain uses TRBV10-1 and TRBJ2-5; 13 bases are a match to TRBD2. CDR3 length: 15 residues. From germline, CDR1 is WNHNN and CDR2 SYGVQD (reference sequence). Unmatched junction bases numbered 4, after V lost 5 bases and J lost 4 bases. The CDR3 here is CASSPRTSGGETQYF. DNA of the CDR3: TGCGCCAGCAGTCCAAGGACTAGCGGGGGAGAGACCCAGTACTTC.

V gene TRBV7-9 combines with J gene TRBJ1-1; D is unclear. The length of the CDR3 is 16 residues. Germline loops: CDR1 SEHNR, CDR2 FQNEAQ (reference sequence). Trimming took 1 base from V and 1 from J, leaving 13 bases between them. This CDR3 is CASSLVGRVWNTEAFF. In nucleotides, the CDR3 is TGTGCCAGCAGCTTAGTTGGAAGGGTCTGGAACACTGAAGCTTTCTTT.